These 15 T cell receptor beta chains came from one sample sequenced in a study of blood T cell repertoires in COVID-19. Only in-frame clones appear in the TCRdb table, and some are missing; sequencing was by immunoSEQ multiplex PCR. Of a few hundred thousand clones in the sample, around 87% were seen once. Sequenced: PBMCs or T cells enriched from blood (not recorded which). Receptors originate from a young man who had recovered from COVID-19.

There are a few counts of this clone. The rearrangement uses TRBV15 and TRBJ2-1; 8 positions match TRBD2. The length of the CDR3 is 16 residues. J lost 2 bases, V lost 0 bases, and 3 bases had no gene match. Germline CDR1 and CDR2: LNHNV and YYDKDF (reference sequence). CDR3 region: CATSRESGGAYNEQFF. The CDR3 bases are TGTGCCACCAGCAGAGAAAGCGGGGGCGCCTACAATGAGCAGTTCTTC.

This clone was observed a single time. This chain links TRBV7-9 with TRBJ1-5, with a weak D call TRBD1 (6 bases). The germline CDR1 and CDR2 sequences are SEHNR and FQNEAQ (reference sequence). V gave up 4 bases and J gave up 3 bases, with 13 bases separating them. The length of the CDR3 is 15 residues. The CDR3 region has the DNA TGTGCCAGCAGCTCACGCCAGGGGAACAATCAGCCCCAGCATTTT. Its protein product is CASSSRQGNNQPQHF.

The chain joins TRBV19 to TRBJ2-5, with D maybe TRBD2 (5 bases). Germline lookup yields CDR1 LNHDA and CDR2 SQIVND (reference sequence). The CDR3 loop spans 12 amino acids. Trimming took off 9 bases at V and 8 bases at J, with 16 bases between the two ends. Here the CDR3 reads CASQASAGTQYF. The CDR3 nucleotides are TGTGCCAGCCAGGCTTCTGCGGGCACCCAGTACTTC.

This clone was detected only once. The chain has TRBV6-6 and TRBJ1-5; D is unclear. This CDR3 is built from 14 residues. The germline gives CDR1 MNHNY, CDR2 SVGAGI (reference sequence). The V and J ends lost 8 bases and 0 bases respectively, with 11 bases between them. The chain's CDR3 is CASAAEVSNQPQHF. The CDR3 DNA sequence: TGTGCCAGCGCGGCGGAGGTTAGCAATCAGCCCCAGCATTTT.

V is TRBV7-2 and J is TRBJ1-1; D ambiguous. Germline loops: CDR1 SGHTA, CDR2 FQGNSA. The CDR3 is 15 amino acids. Trimming took 5 bases from V and 3 from J, leaving 16 bases between them. The CDR3 spells CASSPTVGMDTEAFF. CDR3 DNA: TGTGCCAGCAGCCCCACAGTGGGTATGGACACTGAAGCTTTCTTT.

The CDR3 protein is CASSTGQGRLETQYF. For the CDR3, the DNA is TGTGCCAGCAGCACAGGACAGGGTAGGCTGGAGACCCAGTACTTC. The chain couples TRBV5-4 to TRBJ2-5; 8 positions agree with TRBD1. After removal of 4 bases from V and 5 bases from J, the junction contained 10 bases not matched to a gene. The CDR3 extends over 15 amino acids. Germline V gives CDR1 SGHNT, CDR2 YYREEE (reference sequence).

This sequence joins TRBV29-1 and TRBJ1-1, with D possibly TRBD1 on 6 matching bases. Germline V gene data show CDR1 as SQVTM and CDR2 as ANQGSEA. Trimming cost V 6 bases and J 4 bases, with 12 bases left between them. The CDR3 is 12 amino acids. CDR3 sequence: CSVGTSGTEAFF. The CDR3 coding sequence is TGCAGCGTAGGGACATCTGGCACTGAAGCTTTCTTT.

V and J are TRBV7-9 and TRBJ1-1; no firm D call. The V gene's germline CDR1 is SEHNR and CDR2 FQNEAQ (reference sequence). V shed 5 bases and J shed 7 bases, with 14 bases lying between them. The CDR3 totals 13 residues. The CDR3 coding sequence is TGTGCCAGCAGCCCCGACCGGGTGAGTGAAGCTTTCTTT. Its protein is CASSPDRVSEAFF.

The gene calls are TRBV2 and TRBJ2-4; 7 nucleotides match TRBD2. Germline loops: CDR1 SNHLY, CDR2 FYNNEI. The CDR3 runs to 15 residues. V dropped 7 bases and J dropped 0; count of bases not matched to a gene: 6. This CDR3 reads CASINAGEAKNIQYF. The CDR3 DNA follows: TGTGCCAGCATTAACGCGGGGGAAGCCAAAAACATTCAGTACTTC. Together with reference TRBV2 and TRBJ2-4, the CDR3 gives the full variable domain: EPEVTQTPSHQVTQMGQEVILRCVPISNHLYFYWYRQILGQKVEFLVSFYNNEISEKSEIFDDQFSVERPDGSNFTLKIRSTKLEDSAMYFCASINAGEAKNIQYFGAGTRLSVL.

The CDR3 DNA is TGTGCCAGCAGCTCTGGACAGGGAGGCCTGGGGCGCGGAGCTTTCTTT. Amino acid sequence: CASSSGQGGLGRGAFF. The J gene is TRBJ1-1, the V gene TRBV3-1 (or the pseudogene TRBV3-2); 8 nucleotides line up with TRBD1. Germline V gene sequence: CDR1 LGHDT, CDR2 YNNKEL (reference sequence). This CDR3 is built from 16 residues. V was pared by 5 bases and J by 10 bases, with 18 bases of the junction left unmatched.

The chain has TRBV4-2 and TRBJ2-1; TRBD2 agrees at 9 bases. This CDR3 is 17 amino acids long. Germline values: CDR1 LGHNA, CDR2 YNFKEQ. V lost 0 bases, J lost 9 bases, and 12 bases stayed unmatched. The CDR3 reads CASSQEGAGGLSSEQFF. DNA for the CDR3: TGTGCCAGCAGCCAAGAGGGTGCGGGGGGGCTGAGTAGTGAGCAGTTCTTC.

The chain carries TRBV30 and TRBJ1-5, with D perhaps matching TRBD1 (6 bases). Trimming removed 0 bases from V and 2 bases from J, with 8 bases in between. Germline V gene sequence: CDR1 GTSNPN, CDR2 SVGIG (reference sequence). CDR3 size: 14 residues. CDR3 protein: CAWSVYRGNQPQHF. CDR3 bases: TGTGCCTGGAGTGTATACAGGGGCAATCAGCCCCAGCATTTT.

The chain joins TRBV7-9 to TRBJ1-1, with D possibly TRBD1 on 6 matching bases. V was shortened by 2 bases and J by 5 bases, with 12 bases between the two germline ends. The CDR3 extends over 14 amino acids. Germline-derived CDR1 and CDR2 are SEHNR and FQNEAQ (reference sequence). This chain's CDR3 is CASSLFTTGTEAFF. Written as DNA, the CDR3 is TGTGCCAGCAGCTTATTCACCACAGGGACTGAAGCTTTCTTT.

This chain links TRBV4-1 with TRBJ2-7; TRBD2 matches 7 bases. J was trimmed by 2 bases and V by 4 bases; bases with no gene match: 8. The germline V gene has CDR1 MGHRA and CDR2 YSYEKL. This CDR3 is 15 amino acids long. As DNA, the CDR3 is TGCGCCAGCAGCCTCAAAGCGGGGTCTGCCTACGAGCAGTACTTC. Its protein is CASSLKAGSAYEQYF.

On this clone itself: At the DNA level, this CDR3 is encoded by other sequences in the same sample as well. V gene TRBV5-1 combines with J gene TRBJ1-1; no firm D call. Trimming removed 0 bases from V and 0 bases from J, with 6 bases in between. In germline, CDR1 is SGHRS, CDR2 YFSETQ. The CDR3 runs to 14 residues. The CDR3 loop reads CASSLGAMNTEAFF. CDR3 nucleotides: TGCGCCAGCAGCTTGGGGGCAATGAACACTGAAGCTTTCTTT.